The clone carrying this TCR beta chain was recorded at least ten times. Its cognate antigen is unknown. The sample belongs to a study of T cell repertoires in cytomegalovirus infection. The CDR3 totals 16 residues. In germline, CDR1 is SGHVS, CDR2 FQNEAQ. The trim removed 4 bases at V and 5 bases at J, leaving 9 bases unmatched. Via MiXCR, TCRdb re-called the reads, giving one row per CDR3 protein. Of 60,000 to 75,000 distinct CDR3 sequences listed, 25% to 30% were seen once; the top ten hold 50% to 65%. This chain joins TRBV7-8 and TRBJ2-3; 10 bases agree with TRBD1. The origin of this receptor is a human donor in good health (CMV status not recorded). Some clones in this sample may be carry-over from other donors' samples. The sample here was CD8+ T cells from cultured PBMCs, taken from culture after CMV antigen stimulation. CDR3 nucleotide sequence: TGTGCCAGCAGCTCCCCGGGACAGGGGTTAGAAGATACGCAGTATTTT. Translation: CASSSPGQGLEDTQYF.